This TCR beta chain was sequenced for a study of cytomegalovirus exposure and HLA in healthy donors. The study, taken as a whole, reports: In a later analysis, TCR beta V- and J-gene trimming was associated with a missense DCLRE1C variant. One cluster of highly shared sequence variants probably arose as a sequencing artifact. Follow-up analysis seemed to connect common viral pathogens with several of the most significant clusters identified.

PCR used 60 Vbeta primers and 13 Jbeta primers. Clones were sequenced by immunoSEQ multiplex PCR, and TCRdb holds only the in-frame ones, with some missing. The table has more than 140,000 clones, about 64% seen once; the top ten hold 2.5% to 3.5%. This clone was observed once. Its antigen remains unidentified. The CDR3 is made up of 16 amino acids. Germline V gives CDR1 MNHEY, CDR2 SMNVEV (reference sequence). V was shortened by 3 bases and J by 0 bases, with 12 bases between the two germline ends. The rearrangement uses TRBV27 and TRBJ1-5; D is perhaps TRBD1 (6 bases). The clonotype comes from a woman aged 25-40 years in good health and CMV-seropositive. Sequencing input: PBMCs. The CDR3 region has the DNA TGTGCCAGCAGTTTCTTGCAGGGGAATAGCAATCAGCCCCAGCATTTT. Residues: CASSFLQGNSNQPQHF.